Each of the 27 T cell receptor beta chains below was sequenced from the same sample in a study of cytomegalovirus exposure and HLA in healthy donors. Primers included in the PCR were 60 Vbeta and 13 Jbeta primers. Produced via immunoSEQ multiplex PCR; TCRdb's table is partial and in-frame only. Among 150,000 to 200,000 clones, approximately 76% were seen once, and the ten largest hold about 2.1%. The specimen was PBMCs. Source of these receptors: a female donor in good health and CMV-seronegative.

The V and J genes are TRBV9 and TRBJ2-7; 10 bases align to TRBD2. In germline, CDR1 is SGDLS, CDR2 YYNGEE. The CDR3 runs to 14 residues. V lost 4 bases to trimming and J lost 0 bases; unmatched junction nucleotides: 1. CDR3 sequence reads: CASSTSGDSYEQYF. The DNA of the CDR3 is TGTGCCAGCAGCACTAGCGGGGACTCCTACGAGCAGTACTTC.

The gene calls are TRBV7-2 and TRBJ2-7; TRBD2 agrees at 7 bases. Germline V lookup: CDR1 SGHTA, CDR2 FQGNSA. There are 15 residues in the CDR3. V was pared by 1 base and J by 6 bases, with 9 bases of the junction left unmatched. The CDR3 sequence is CASSLDGAGTAEQYF. The CDR3 DNA reads TGTGCCAGCAGCTTAGATGGAGCGGGAACCGCCGAGCAGTACTTC.

This rearrangement joins TRBV11-3 to TRBJ2-2, with 11 nucleotides matching TRBD2. In germline, CDR1 is SGHNT, CDR2 YENEEA. J was trimmed by 1 base and V by 4 bases; bases with no gene match: 2. CDR3 size: 16 residues. The CDR3 DNA reads TGTGCCAGCAGCTCTGGGACTAGCGGGAACACCGGGGAGCTGTTTTTT. This sequence encodes CASSSGTSGNTGELFF.

The chain uses TRBV6-1 and TRBJ2-7; 8 bases align to TRBD2. Looked up from germline, CDR1 is MNHNS and CDR2 is SASEGT. The CDR3 runs to 15 residues. Trimming took 6 bases from V and 2 from J; bases not matched to a gene: 9. The CDR3 region is CASRSLAGTTYEQYF. As DNA, the CDR3 is TGTGCCAGCAGATCCTTAGCGGGAACAACCTACGAGCAGTACTTC.

This clone was counted a few times. This chain connects TRBV14 to TRBJ1-1; TRBD1 matches at 8 bases. CDR3 length: 14 residues. The germline V gene has CDR1 SGHDN and CDR2 FVKESK. Unmatched junction bases numbered 7, after V lost 4 bases and J lost 6 bases. CDR3 in DNA: TGTGCCAGCAGCCTTCGTGGACAGGGCCCTGAAGCTTTCTTT. Protein product: CASSLRGQGPEAFF.

The chain combines TRBV25-1 with TRBJ1-2; TRBD1 is a possible D gene (5 bases). Trimming took 3 bases from V and 0 from J, leaving 17 bases between them. Per the germline V gene, CDR1 is MGHDK and CDR2 is SYGVNS. This CDR3 has 17 amino acids. CDR3 region: CASSDSGRGVPNYGYTF. The DNA for the CDR3 is TGTGCCAGCAGTGACTCGGGACGCGGGGTTCCTAACTATGGCTACACCTTC.

The V and J genes are TRBV5-6 and TRBJ2-5, with 9 bases aligning to TRBD1. Germline V gene lookup returns CDR1 SGHDT and CDR2 YYEEEE. The CDR3 sequence is 16 residues long. Trimming took 0 bases from V and 5 from J; bases not matched to a gene: 8. Here the CDR3 reads CASSLDGTGMGETQYF. CDR3 bases: TGTGCCAGCAGCTTGGACGGGACAGGGATGGGGGAGACCCAGTACTTC.

The CDR3 sequence is CASSLFGGDRQGSGYTF. CDR3 DNA: TGTGCCAGCAGCTTATTTGGTGGCGACCGGCAGGGCTCTGGCTACACCTTC. The chain combines TRBV5-6 with TRBJ1-2; the D gene is possibly TRBD1 (5 bases). The CDR3 covers 17 residues. CDR1 and CDR2 (germline): SGHDT, YYEEEE. The V and J ends lost 2 bases and 7 bases respectively, with 24 bases between them.

The chain joins TRBV19 to TRBJ1-4; perhaps TRBD1 as D (6 bases). V lost 6 bases to trimming and J lost 4 bases, with 15 bases between them. This CDR3 is 15 amino acids long. Germline V gene lookup returns CDR1 LNHDA and CDR2 SQIVND (reference sequence). CDR3 coding DNA: TGTGCCAGTAGGACCCCCGGCAGGGGTAATGAAAAACTGTTTTTT. It specifies CASRTPGRGNEKLFF. Full variable domain (remainder filled in from reference TRBV19 and TRBJ1-4): DGGITQSPKYLFRKEGQNVTLSCEQNLNHDAMYWYRQDPGQGLRLIYYSQIVNDFQKGDIAEGYSVSREKKESFPLTVTSAQKNPTAFYLCASRTPGRGNEKLFFGSGTQLSVL.

The genes are TRBV5-1 and TRBJ1-2; 9 nucleotides match TRBD1. Germline lookup yields CDR1 SGHRS and CDR2 YFSETQ. Trimming removed 4 bases from V and 8 bases from J; junction bases left unmatched: 9. The CDR3 has 14 residues. The CDR3 nucleotides read TGCGCCAGCAGCGGGGACAGGGATAGAGGGGGCTACACCTTC. It is translated as CASSGDRDRGGYTF.

The chain's CDR3 is CASSLQGAVAEAFF. The CDR3 DNA follows: TGTGCCAGCAGTTTACAGGGGGCGGTGGCTGAAGCTTTCTTT. The chain combines TRBV6-5 with TRBJ1-1, with TRBD1 identical over 9 bases. V gave up 4 bases and J gave up 6 bases; unmatched junction bases: 6. Germline assignment: CDR1 MNHEY and CDR2 SVGAGI. This CDR3 is 14 amino acids long.

This clone has just one count. The chain has TRBV7-9 and TRBJ2-1; tentative D call: TRBD2 (7 bases). V was shortened by 1 base and J by 15 bases, with 13 bases between the two germline ends. Germline CDR1 SEHNR, CDR2 FQNEAQ (reference sequence). CDR3 size: 12 residues. DNA of the CDR3: TGTGCCAGCAGCTTAGGAGCGGGACACACGTTCTTC. Translation gives CASSLGAGHTFF.

This chain joins TRBV9 and TRBJ1-5; D gene ambiguous. The V gene's germline CDR1 is SGDLS and CDR2 YYNGEE. This CDR3 is 15 amino acids long. V lost 4 bases and J lost 4, with 15 bases in between. The CDR3 DNA reads as TGTGCCAGCAGCCGGGCGGGCGGCCTTAATCAGCCCCAGCATTTT. It encodes CASSRAGGLNQPQHF.

This chain joins TRBV5-1 and TRBJ1-2; D call uncertain. V lost 1 base to trimming and J lost 2 bases, with 12 bases between them. This CDR3 has 15 amino acids. Germline V lookup: CDR1 SGHRS, CDR2 YFSETQ. Here the CDR3 DNA reads TGCGCCAGCAGCTTGAGTGAGGGCCAAAACTATGGCTACACCTTC. Its translation: CASSLSEGQNYGYTF.

This clone has just one count. The chain links TRBV18 to TRBJ1-4, with D uncertain. Germline V gene sequence: CDR1 KGHSH, CDR2 LQKENI. V was cut by 3 bases and J by 0 bases, with 8 bases left in between. The CDR3 is 15 amino acids. For the CDR3, the DNA is TGTGCCAGCTCACCGCAAGAGGCAACTAATGAAAAACTGTTTTTT. Its protein is CASSPQEATNEKLFF.

V is TRBV5-1 and J is TRBJ2-3; no firm D call. The V end was cut by 3 bases, the J end by 4 bases, with 9 bases between. The CDR3 runs to 13 residues. CDR1 is SGHRS and CDR2 is YFSETQ in the germline V gene. Here the CDR3 DNA reads TGCGCCAGCAGCTACCCTGGCTCAGATACGCAGTATTTT. Encoded protein: CASSYPGSDTQYF.

This chain links TRBV6-6 with TRBJ1-2, with 7 bases fitting TRBD1. V lost 0 bases, J lost 4 bases, and 5 bases stayed unmatched. The germline V gene encodes CDR1 MNHNY and CDR2 SVGAGI (reference sequence). The CDR3 has 15 amino acids. The CDR3 spells CASSYSGGSGYGYTF. Here the CDR3 DNA reads TGTGCCAGCAGTTACTCAGGGGGCAGCGGCTATGGCTACACCTTC.

This chain links TRBV7-3 with TRBJ1-6; a possible D gene is TRBD1 (5 bases). Trimming removed 5 bases from V and 7 bases from J, with 9 bases in between. Germline V lookup: CDR1 SGHTA, CDR2 FQGTGA. CDR3 size: 13 residues. CDR3 residues: CASSTTVNSPLHF. DNA of the CDR3: TGTGCCAGCAGCACGACAGTGAATTCACCCCTCCACTTT.

This rearrangement joins TRBV2 to TRBJ2-7; 13 bases map to TRBD2. Unmatched junction bases numbered 3, after V lost 6 bases and J lost 4 bases. Germline V gene sequence: CDR1 SNHLY, CDR2 FYNNEI. The CDR3 runs to 14 residues. The CDR3 nucleotides are TGTGCCAGCAGAGGGACTAGCGGGACTTACGAGCAGTACTTC. It codes for CASRGTSGTYEQYF.

This chain links TRBV2 with TRBJ2-3; tentatively, D is TRBD2 (6 bases). In germline, CDR1 is SNHLY, CDR2 FYNNEI. V lost 7 bases and J 3 bases, leaving 17 bases between the germline ends. The CDR3 has 15 amino acids. The CDR3 DNA reads as TGTGCCAGCAAGAGTCATAGGGGACTGACAGATACGCAGTATTTT. It yields the protein CASKSHRGLTDTQYF.

This clone showed up just a few times. V gene TRBV4-1 combines with J gene TRBJ1-1, with D hard to call. This CDR3 has 16 residues. Deletions cut 4 bases from V and 0 bases from J, with 15 bases between. The V gene's germline CDR1 is MGHRA and CDR2 YSYEKL. The CDR3 DNA is TGCGCCAGCAGCCCCTCCGCAGGCTACATGAACACTGAAGCTTTCTTT. This codes for CASSPSAGYMNTEAFF.

The chain employs TRBV7-8 and TRBJ1-2; 9 bases align to TRBD1. Trimming took 4 bases from V and 8 from J; bases not matched to a gene: 11. The CDR3 consists of 15 residues. Germline V gene data show CDR1 as SGHVS and CDR2 as FQNEAQ. The CDR3 protein is CASSYLDRGLSGYTF. The CDR3 DNA is TGTGCCAGCAGCTATCTGGACAGGGGCTTGAGCGGCTACACCTTC.

The genes are TRBV7-8 and TRBJ2-3, with 10 bases aligning to TRBD2. Germline V gives CDR1 SGHVS, CDR2 FQNEAQ. This CDR3 comprises 18 residues. V shed 4 bases, J shed 2 bases, and the junction held 12 bases outside the gene matches. CDR3 sequence: CASSSYRLAGLSTDTQYF. In DNA form, the CDR3 reads TGTGCCAGCAGCTCTTATAGACTAGCGGGCCTATCCACAGATACGCAGTATTTT.

This rearrangement joins TRBV6-5 to TRBJ1-1; 8 nucleotides line up with TRBD1. Germline CDR1 and CDR2: MNHEY and SVGAGI. There are 13 residues in the CDR3. V shed 5 bases and J 4 bases; nucleotides not matched to a gene: 3. CDR3 protein: CASSRTGTTEAFF. CDR3 in DNA: TGTGCCAGCAGTAGGACAGGGACCACTGAAGCTTTCTTT.

The V and J genes are TRBV5-1 and TRBJ2-5; 15 nucleotides agree with TRBD2. The germline gives CDR1 SGHRS, CDR2 YFSETQ. The CDR3 spans 16 residues. V lost 4 bases and J lost 5; bases outside the gene matches: 6. The CDR3 sequence: CASSTGLAGGMETQYF. Here the CDR3 DNA reads TGCGCCAGCAGCACAGGACTAGCGGGGGGGATGGAGACCCAGTACTTC.

This clone was picked up a small number of times. The junction departs from germline at one end; a sequencing error may be responsible. The chain recombines TRBV7-9 with TRBJ2-7; a possible D gene is TRBD2 (5 bases). This CDR3 region has 17 residues. The V gene's germline CDR1 is SEHNR and CDR2 FQNEAQ (reference sequence). In nucleotides, the CDR3 is TGTTCCAGCAGCTTAGAGCTAGCACCTACCCCCTCCTACGAGCAGTACTTC. This encodes CSSSLELAPTPSYEQYF.

This clone occurred once. This chain joins TRBV10-1 and TRBJ1-1, with unresolved D. V lost 11 bases and J lost 0, with 25 bases in between. The germline V gene encodes CDR1 WNHNN and CDR2 SYGVQD (reference sequence). The CDR3 consists of 17 residues. The CDR3 DNA sequence: TGCGCCGGCCAGCAGCGGGCTGCGACGGCCGTGAACACTGAAGCTTTCTTT. As protein: CAGQQRAATAVNTEAFF.